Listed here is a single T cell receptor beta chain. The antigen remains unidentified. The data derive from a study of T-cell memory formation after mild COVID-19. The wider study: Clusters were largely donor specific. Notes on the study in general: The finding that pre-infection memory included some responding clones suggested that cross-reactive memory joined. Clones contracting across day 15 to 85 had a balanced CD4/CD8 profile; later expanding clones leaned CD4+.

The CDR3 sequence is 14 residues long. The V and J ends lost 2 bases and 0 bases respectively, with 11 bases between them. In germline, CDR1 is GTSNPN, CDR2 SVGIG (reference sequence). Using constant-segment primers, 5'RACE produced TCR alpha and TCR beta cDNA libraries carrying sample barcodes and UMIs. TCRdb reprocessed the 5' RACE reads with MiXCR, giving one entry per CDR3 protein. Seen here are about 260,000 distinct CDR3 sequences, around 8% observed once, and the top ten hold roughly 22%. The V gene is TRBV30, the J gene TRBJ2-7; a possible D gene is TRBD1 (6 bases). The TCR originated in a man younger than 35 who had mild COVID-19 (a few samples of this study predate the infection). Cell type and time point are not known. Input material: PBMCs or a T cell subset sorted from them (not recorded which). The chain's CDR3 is CAWSLTGSSYEQYF. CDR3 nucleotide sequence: TGTGCCTGGAGTTTGACAGGAAGCTCCTACGAGCAGTACTTC. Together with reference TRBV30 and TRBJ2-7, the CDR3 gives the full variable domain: SQTIHQWPATLVQPVGSPLSLECTVEGTSNPNLYWYRQAAGRGLQLLFYSVGIGQISSEVPQNLSASRPQDRQFILSSKKLLLSDSGFYLCAWSLTGSSYEQYFGPGTRLTVT.